This T cell receptor beta chain appears in the sequencing data of a study of CXCR3-negative and CXCR3-positive naive CD8 T cells. Through 5' RACE with UMI labels, the TRB cDNA libraries were prepared. TCRdb re-called the 5' RACE reads, yielding one record per CDR3 amino acid sequence without DNA. Its table records more than 7,500 distinct CDR3 sequences. Study-wide findings and caveats: Naive subsets had comparable surface CD5, so TRB CDR3 properties gauged TCR strength.

Turning to this clonotype: Its target is unknown.

The CDR3 loop spans 16 amino acids. Germline CDR1 is MGHDK and CDR2 is SYGVNS. Sequencing input: naive CXCR3- CD8+ T cells from blood. The subset was: CD45RO-CCR7+CD27+CD95- naive CD8+ T cells lacking CXCR3 (TNR3-). The V call is TRBV25-1, the J call TRBJ2-3; lacking DNA, the TRBD1 call made by TCRdb goes unchecked. The TCR sequence derives from a human donor in good health. Some clones in this sample may be carry-over from other donors' samples. The CDR3 spells CASSEYGTGAGDTQYF.